These 21 T cell receptor beta chains originate from one sample sequenced in a study of T cells in Graves' hyperthyroidism and ophthalmopathy. Amplification of TCR beta CDR3 regions used RNA as the template. Carried out on the TCR CDR3, a first-round RT-PCR used the HTBI primer set. MiXCR, applied by TCRdb to the multiplex PCR reads, yields one record per CDR3 protein. The table includes 400,000 to 500,000 distinct CDR3 sequences, approximately 15% detected once. The specimen was blood. All receptors derive from a woman aged 18-29 years with Graves' hyperthyroidism.

This clonotype was detected a few times. The rearrangement uses TRBV6-1 and TRBJ1-1; 8 bases map to TRBD1. The germline gives CDR1 MNHNS, CDR2 SASEGT. This CDR3 spans 13 amino acids. V gave up 6 bases and J gave up 11 bases; unmatched junction bases: 11. The DNA for the CDR3 is TGTGCCAGCAGCCAATCAGGGGGCGGAAGGGCTTTCTTT. This encodes CASSQSGGGRAFF.

This chain uses TRBV7-9 with TRBJ2-5, with 8 bases aligning to TRBD1. Germline lookup yields CDR1 SEHNR and CDR2 FQNEAQ (reference sequence). The trim removed 5 bases at V and 2 bases at J, leaving 10 bases unmatched. This CDR3 is built from 16 residues. The DNA for the CDR3 is TGTGCCAGCAGCCCCAGGGGGCGACCCGGTCAAGAGACCCAGTACTTC. This translates into CASSPRGRPGQETQYF.

Many counts were recorded for this clonotype. This chain uses TRBV30 with TRBJ1-1; D perhaps matches TRBD1 (5 bases). Trimming removed 3 bases from V and 4 bases from J, with 12 bases in between. Germline V lookup: CDR1 GTSNPN, CDR2 SVGIG (reference sequence). The CDR3 is 13 residues long. This CDR3 is CAWSPGGGTEAFF. CDR3 nucleotide sequence: TGTGCCTGGAGCCCTGGGGGGGGCACTGAAGCTTTCTTT.

This clonotype was counted only a few times. The conserved closing phenylalanine or tryptophan is absent in this CDR3, likely reflecting a read error. J is TRBJ1-1 and V is TRBV29-1, with 8 positions matching TRBD1. The CDR3 sequence is 13 residues long. Germline V gene lookup returns CDR1 SQVTM and CDR2 ANQGSEA. V shed 8 bases, J shed 2 bases, and the junction held 7 bases outside the gene matches. The CDR3 protein is CSTGTGENTEAFL. The CDR3 region has the DNA TGCAGCACCGGGACAGGCGAAAACACTGAAGCTTTCCTT.

This clonotype was recorded many times. The chain links TRBV3-1 to TRBJ2-7; tentative D call: TRBD2 (5 bases). Germline loops: CDR1 LGHDT, CDR2 YNNKEL (reference sequence). V lost 4 bases, J lost 6 bases, and 19 bases lay in between. This CDR3 region has 15 residues. The CDR3 DNA sequence: TGTGCCAGCAGCCGAGGGTGGTCAGCTGGTTCCGAGCAGTACGTC. Protein product: CASSRGWSAGSEQYV.

In its sample, this clonotype was seen many times. The CDR3 DNA follows: TGTGCCAGCAGAGATTTACAGGGGGGCAATCAGCCCCAGCATTTT. Its protein is CASRDLQGGNQPQHF. The chain joins TRBV6-1 to TRBJ1-5; 8 nucleotides match TRBD1. The CDR3 is 15 residues long. Looked up from germline, CDR1 is MNHNS and CDR2 is SASEGT. V shed 6 bases, J shed 2 bases, and the junction held 6 bases outside the gene matches.

The sample holds many counts of this clonotype. V usage is TRBV5-1 and J usage is TRBJ1-1; D call uncertain. Trimming pared 5 bases from V and 1 base from J, leaving 15 bases between. The CDR3 loop spans 15 amino acids. Germline assignment: CDR1 SGHRS and CDR2 YFSETQ. CDR3 DNA: TGCGCCAGCAGACCTCGGACGGCGGGGAACACTGAAGCTTTCTTT. Amino acids: CASRPRTAGNTEAFF.

This clonotype was counted ten times or more. The chain uses TRBV6-1 and TRBJ2-5; D is uncertain. CDR1 and CDR2 (germline): MNHNS, SASEGT. The CDR3 runs 15 residues. Between the trimmed V and J ends, which lost 6 bases and 1 base, there was a span of 15 bases. CDR3 sequence reads: CASSPRGRLQETQYF. CDR3 DNA: TGTGCCAGCAGCCCGCGAGGACGTCTCCAAGAGACCCAGTACTTC.

The J gene is TRBJ1-1, the V gene TRBV20-1, with a tentative D call TRBD1 (6 bases). The CDR3 has 14 residues. Germline V gene sequence: CDR1 DFQATT, CDR2 SNEGSKA (reference sequence). Trimming took off 5 bases at V and 4 bases at J, with 17 bases between the two ends. CDR3 nucleotide sequence: TGCAGTGCTCCTAAGACAGGTTGGGGCACTGAAGCTTTCTTT. Its translation is CSAPKTGWGTEAFF.

This clonotype was picked up many times. This chain joins TRBV12-3 or TRBV12-4 and TRBJ2-7; maybe TRBD1 (6 bases). V was trimmed by 5 bases and J by 1 base, leaving 9 bases between them. The CDR3 loop spans 13 amino acids. The CDR3 sequence is CASSKTGSYEQYV. As DNA, the CDR3 is TGTGCCAGCAGTAAGACAGGTTCCTACGAGCAGTACGTC.

This clonotype was detected many times. The J gene is TRBJ2-1, the V gene TRBV6-1; tentative D call: TRBD2 (5 bases). The CDR3 extends over 17 amino acids. Trimming removed 4 bases at V and 6 bases at J, with 22 bases between. Germline-derived CDR1 and CDR2 are MNHNS and SASEGT. The CDR3 coding sequence is TGTGCCAGCAGTGTAGAGAGAGGGATTCTTCCCGTCAATGAGCAGTTCTTC. Amino acids: CASSVERGILPVNEQFF.

The chain couples TRBV13 to TRBJ2-7; the D gene is possibly TRBD2 (7 bases). From germline, CDR1 is PRHDT and CDR2 FYEKMQ (reference sequence). The CDR3 totals 15 residues. V was trimmed by 3 bases and J by 3 bases, leaving 15 bases between them. CDR3 DNA: TGTGCCAGCAGCTTGGGGGGGCAGAACCGCTACGAGCAGTACTTC. Translating gives CASSLGGQNRYEQYF.

This clonotype has at least ten counts. The chain is built from TRBV12-3 or TRBV12-4 and TRBJ1-5; D is possibly TRBD1 (6 bases). The CDR3 length is 16 residues. Between the trimmed V and J ends, which lost 5 bases and 3 bases, there was a span of 17 bases. This chain's CDR3 is CASSPQGRGFNQPQHF. CDR3 coding DNA: TGTGCCAGCAGTCCCCAAGGAAGGGGGTTCAATCAGCCCCAGCATTTT.

The CDR3 spells CASSVGLLRGTSGYPGELFF. CDR3 coding DNA: TGTGCCAGCAGCGTAGGTCTTCTGAGAGGGACTAGCGGGTACCCCGGGGAGCTGTTTTTT. The V call is TRBV9, the J call TRBJ2-2, with 12 bases that match TRBD2. The CDR3 totals 20 residues. The junction had 15 bases not matched to a gene; V was cut back by 0 bases and J by 6 bases. From germline, CDR1 is SGDLS and CDR2 YYNGEE.

V gene TRBV19 combines with J gene TRBJ1-1; 9 nucleotides align to TRBD1. This CDR3 has 15 amino acids. J lost 4 bases, V lost 8 bases, and 11 bases had no gene match. CDR1 is LNHDA, CDR2 SQIVND, per germline (reference sequence). The CDR3 DNA reads TGTGCCAGTCAGCCCAGGACAGGGGTGAGCACTGAAGCTTTCTTT. This encodes CASQPRTGVSTEAFF. The full variable domain, its missing parts supplied by reference TRBV19 and TRBJ1-1, is DGGITQSPKYLFRKEGQNVTLSCEQNLNHDAMYWYRQDPGQGLRLIYYSQIVNDFQKGDIAEGYSVSREKKESFPLTVTSAQKNPTAFYLCASQPRTGVSTEAFFGQGTRLTVV.

This clonotype was seen ten or more times. The rearrangement links TRBV7-9 to TRBJ1-2, with no clear D. CDR1 SEHNR and CDR2 FQNEAQ come from the germline V gene (reference sequence). The CDR3 length is 14 residues. Trimming took 1 base from V and 7 from J, leaving 13 bases between them. CDR3 loop: CASSLGGRQSGYTF. The CDR3 region has the DNA TGTGCCAGCAGCTTAGGAGGTCGGCAGAGTGGCTACACCTTC.

The chain uses TRBV12-3 or TRBV12-4 and TRBJ2-7; 8 nucleotides align to TRBD1. The CDR3 has 15 amino acids. V lost 5 bases, J lost 2 bases, and 8 bases stayed unmatched. Here the CDR3 DNA reads TGTGCCAGCAGTCGCGGGACAGGACCACCCTACGAGCAGTACTTC. Amino acids: CASSRGTGPPYEQYF.

This chain joins TRBV10-3 and TRBJ1-1; D remains unclear. V was pared by 8 bases and J by 5 bases, with 9 bases between. The germline gives CDR1 ENHRY, CDR2 SYGVKD. CDR3 size: 11 residues. CDR3 region: CAIGSNTEAFF. CDR3 DNA sequence: TGTGCCATCGGGAGCAATACTGAAGCTTTCTTT.

There are many counts of this clonotype. V and J are TRBV28 and TRBJ1-2; D perhaps matches TRBD1 (5 bases). The CDR3 loop spans 12 amino acids. Looked up from germline, CDR1 is MDHEN and CDR2 is SYDVKM. V was trimmed by 3 bases and J by 7 bases, leaving 9 bases between them. In DNA, the CDR3 is TGTGCCAGCAGTTTGACAGAAGCTGGCTACACCTTC. Translating gives CASSLTEAGYTF.

This clonotype was seen a few times. This sequence joins TRBV3-1 and TRBJ2-4; no clear D. Between the trimmed V and J ends, which lost 6 bases and 0 bases, there was a span of 9 bases. The CDR3 is made up of 14 amino acids. Germline V gene data show CDR1 as LGHDT and CDR2 as YNNKEL (reference sequence). CDR3 amino acids: CASSVGLAKNIQYF. The CDR3 DNA reads as TGTGCCAGCAGTGTGGGGTTAGCCAAAAACATTCAGTACTTC.

Many counts were recorded for this clonotype. The chain links TRBV12-3 or TRBV12-4 to TRBJ2-2, with a tentative D call TRBD2 (6 bases). The V end lost 5 bases, the J end lost 5 bases, and 18 bases lay between the germline ends. This CDR3 spans 16 amino acids. Here the CDR3 reads CASSDRDRGRTGELFF. DNA of the CDR3: TGTGCCAGCAGTGACCGGGACCGGGGGAGGACCGGGGAGCTGTTTTTT.